The source of this T cell receptor (beta chain) is a study of T cell responses to AZD1222 COVID-19 vaccine. Whole-study context: Second doses at about 4 or about 12 weeks were pooled. Notes on the study in general: Most donors were white British, females outnumbered males, and clonal diversity was possibly underestimated.

Generated by immunoSEQ multiplex PCR, the TCRdb table keeps only in-frame clones and is missing some. The sample includes 110,000 to 150,000 clones, about 92% of them seen just once. As to this clone: Its antigen is undetermined.

The germline V gene has CDR1 ENHRY and CDR2 SYGVKD. This CDR3 comprises 13 residues. The V and J ends lost 10 bases and 5 bases respectively, with 17 bases between them. The sample consisted of peripheral blood, taken on day 0 of AZD1222 vaccination. The sequence derives from an adult in good health. The V and J genes are TRBV10-3 and TRBJ1-2; possibly TRBD1 for D (5 bases). The CDR3 sequence is CATRPDMGYGYTF. CDR3 DNA: TGTGCCACCCGACCGGACATGGGTTATGGCTACACCTTC.